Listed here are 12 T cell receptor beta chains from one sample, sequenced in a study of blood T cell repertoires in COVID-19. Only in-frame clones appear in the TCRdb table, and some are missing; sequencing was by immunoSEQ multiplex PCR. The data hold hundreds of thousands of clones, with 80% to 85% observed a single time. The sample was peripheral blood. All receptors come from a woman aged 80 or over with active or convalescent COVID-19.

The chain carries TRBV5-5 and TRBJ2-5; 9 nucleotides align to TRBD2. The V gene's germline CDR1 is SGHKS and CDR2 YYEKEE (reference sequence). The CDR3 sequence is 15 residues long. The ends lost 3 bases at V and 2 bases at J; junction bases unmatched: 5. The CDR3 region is CASSWVAGVQETQYF. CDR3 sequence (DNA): TGTGCCAGCAGCTGGGTAGCGGGGGTGCAAGAGACCCAGTACTTC. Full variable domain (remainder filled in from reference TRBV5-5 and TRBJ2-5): DAGVTQSPTHLIKTRGQQVTLRCSPISGHKSVSWYQQVLGQGPQFIFQYYEKEERGRGNFPDRFSARQFPNYSSELNVNALLLGDSALYLCASSWVAGVQETQYFGPGTRLLVL.

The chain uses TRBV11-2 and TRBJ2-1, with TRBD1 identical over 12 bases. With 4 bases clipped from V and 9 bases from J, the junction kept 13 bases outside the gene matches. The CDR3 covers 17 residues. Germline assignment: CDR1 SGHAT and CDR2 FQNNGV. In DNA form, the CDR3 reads TGTGCCAGCAGCTCACCTCGAGGGGACAGGGGGCGAAGTGAGCAGTTCTTC. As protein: CASSSPRGDRGRSEQFF.

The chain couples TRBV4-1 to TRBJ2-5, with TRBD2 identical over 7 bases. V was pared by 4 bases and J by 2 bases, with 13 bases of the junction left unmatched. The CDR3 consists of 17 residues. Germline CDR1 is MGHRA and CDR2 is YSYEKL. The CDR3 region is CASSRGSLAAGQETQYF. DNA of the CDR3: TGCGCCAGCAGCCGAGGGTCCCTAGCGGCGGGGCAAGAGACCCAGTACTTC.

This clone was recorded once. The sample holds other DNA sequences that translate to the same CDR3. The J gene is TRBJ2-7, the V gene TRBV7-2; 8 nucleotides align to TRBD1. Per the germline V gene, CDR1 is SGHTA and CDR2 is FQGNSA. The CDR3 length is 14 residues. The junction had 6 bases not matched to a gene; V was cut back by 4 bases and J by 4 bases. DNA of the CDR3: TGTGCCAGCAGCTCACAGGGGGGCTCATACGAGCAGTACTTC. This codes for CASSSQGGSYEQYF.

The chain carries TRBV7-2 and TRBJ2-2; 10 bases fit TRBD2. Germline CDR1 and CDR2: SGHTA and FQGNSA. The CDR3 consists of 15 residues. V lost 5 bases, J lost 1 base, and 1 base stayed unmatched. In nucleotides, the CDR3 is TGTGCCAGCAGCCCTAGCGGGGGGAACACCGGGGAGCTGTTTTTT. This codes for CASSPSGGNTGELFF.

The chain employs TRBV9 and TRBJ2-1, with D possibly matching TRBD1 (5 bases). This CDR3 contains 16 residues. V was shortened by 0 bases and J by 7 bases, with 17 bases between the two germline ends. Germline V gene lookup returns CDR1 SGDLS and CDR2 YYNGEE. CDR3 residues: CASSVAWGGPWNEQFF. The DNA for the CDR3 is TGTGCCAGCAGCGTAGCTTGGGGCGGCCCGTGGAATGAGCAGTTCTTC.

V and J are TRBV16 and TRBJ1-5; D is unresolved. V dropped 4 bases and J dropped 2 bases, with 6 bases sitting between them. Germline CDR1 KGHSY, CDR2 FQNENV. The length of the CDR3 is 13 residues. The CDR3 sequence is CASSPAGNQPQHF. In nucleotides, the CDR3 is TGTGCCAGCAGCCCCGCAGGCAATCAGCCCCAGCATTTT.

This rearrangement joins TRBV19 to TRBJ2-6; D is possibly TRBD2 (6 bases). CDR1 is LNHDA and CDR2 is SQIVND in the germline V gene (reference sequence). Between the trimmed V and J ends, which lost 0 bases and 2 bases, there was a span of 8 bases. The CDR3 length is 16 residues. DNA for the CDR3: TGTGCCAGTAGTATAGATCCGGGGGCTGGGGCCAACGTCCTGACTTTC. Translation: CASSIDPGAGANVLTF.

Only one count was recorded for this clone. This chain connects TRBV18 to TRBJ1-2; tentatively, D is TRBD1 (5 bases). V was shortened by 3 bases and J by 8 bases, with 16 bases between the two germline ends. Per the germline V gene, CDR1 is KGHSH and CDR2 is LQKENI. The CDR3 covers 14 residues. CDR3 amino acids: CASSPGPGRRGYTF. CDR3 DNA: TGTGCCAGCTCACCGGGGCCAGGGCGCAGGGGCTACACCTTC. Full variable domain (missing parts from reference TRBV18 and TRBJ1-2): NAGVMQNPRHLVRRRGQEARLRCSPMKGHSHVYWYRQLPEEGLKFMVYLQKENIIDESGMPKERFSAEFPKEGPSILRIQQVVRGDSAAYFCASSPGPGRRGYTFGSGTRLTVV.

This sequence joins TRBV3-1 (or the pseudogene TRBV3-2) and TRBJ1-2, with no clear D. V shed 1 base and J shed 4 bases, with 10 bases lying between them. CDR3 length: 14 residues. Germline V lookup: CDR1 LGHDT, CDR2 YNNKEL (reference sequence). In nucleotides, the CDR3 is TGTGCCAGCAGCCAAGCCGGCGGGGTCTATGGCTACACCTTC. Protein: CASSQAGGVYGYTF.

CDR3 amino acids: CAISDPDTYSPLHF. For the CDR3, the DNA is TGTGCCATCAGTGACCCCGACACGTATTCACCCCTCCACTTT. V gene TRBV10-3 combines with J gene TRBJ1-6; D is undetermined. This CDR3 has 14 amino acids. Germline V gene data show CDR1 as ENHRY and CDR2 as SYGVKD. Trimming took 3 bases from V and 8 from J, leaving 11 bases between them.

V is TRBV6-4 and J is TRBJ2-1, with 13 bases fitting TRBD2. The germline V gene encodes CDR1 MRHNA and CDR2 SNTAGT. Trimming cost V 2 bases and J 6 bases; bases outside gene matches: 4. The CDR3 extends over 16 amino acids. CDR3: CASSDPGLAGVNEQFF. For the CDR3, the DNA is TGTGCCAGCAGTGACCCAGGACTAGCGGGGGTCAATGAGCAGTTCTTC.